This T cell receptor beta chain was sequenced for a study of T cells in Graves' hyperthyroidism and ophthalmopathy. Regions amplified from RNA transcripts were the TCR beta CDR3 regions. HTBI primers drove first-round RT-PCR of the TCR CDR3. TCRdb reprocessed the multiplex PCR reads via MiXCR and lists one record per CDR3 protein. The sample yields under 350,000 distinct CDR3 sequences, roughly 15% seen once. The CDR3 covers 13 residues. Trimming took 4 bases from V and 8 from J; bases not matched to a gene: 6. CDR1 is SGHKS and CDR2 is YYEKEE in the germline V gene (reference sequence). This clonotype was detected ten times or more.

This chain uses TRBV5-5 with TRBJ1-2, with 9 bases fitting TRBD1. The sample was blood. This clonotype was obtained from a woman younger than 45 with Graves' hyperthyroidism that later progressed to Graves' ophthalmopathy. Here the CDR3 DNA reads TGTGCCAGCAGCCAGACAGGGGGATCGGGCTACACCTTC. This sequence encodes CASSQTGGSGYTF.